This T cell receptor (beta chain) was sequenced in a study of OX40 agonist ivuxolimab in advanced cancers. Study information: Three patients showed partial responses: one hepatocellular carcinoma and two cutaneous melanoma cases.

CDR1 is LNHDA and CDR2 is SQIVND in the germline V gene (reference sequence). This CDR3 is built from 14 residues. Trimming removed 4 bases from V and 4 bases from J; junction bases left unmatched: 6. The data were produced by immunoSEQ multiplex PCR, yet TCRdb's version contains in-frame clones alone and is incomplete. The table lists tens of thousands of clones, about 86% of them singletons. This receptor was obtained from an adult with an advanced solid tumor such as melanoma, head and neck, liver or kidney cancer. V usage is TRBV19 and J usage is TRBJ1-1; 7 nucleotides align to TRBD1. The specimen comprised CD4+ or CD8+ T cells sorted from blood, sampled in a trial of the OX40 agonist ivuxolimab. CDR3 region: CASSKTGVGTEAFF. The CDR3 DNA reads as TGTGCCAGTAGTAAAACAGGGGTGGGCACTGAAGCTTTCTTT.